This T cell receptor (beta chain) was observed in a study of T cell responses to AZD1222 COVID-19 vaccine. The overall study: Both about-4-week and about-12-week second-dose recipients were combined.

The repertoire was sequenced with immunoSEQ multiplex PCR; TCRdb's copy has only in-frame clones and lacks some. The sample carries roughly 130,000 clones, approximately 88% recorded once. CDR1 SGHRS and CDR2 YFSETQ come from the germline V gene. The CDR3 has 16 residues. The V gene end was trimmed by 3 bases and the J gene end by 4 bases; junction bases not matched to a gene: 5. The study's findings and limits: Two AZD1222 administrations were followed by greater Spike-specific TCR breadth and depth.

As regards this clone: The antigen remains undetermined.

The specimen comprised peripheral blood, sampled on day 0 of AZD1222 vaccination. The source of this sequence is an adult in good health. The chain links TRBV5-1 to TRBJ1-4; TRBD1 agrees at 11 bases. The DNA for the CDR3 is TGCGCCAGCAGCTCACTGGGACAGGGGGTTAATGAAAAACTGTTTTTT. It codes for CASSSLGQGVNEKLFF.